This T cell receptor (beta chain) was identified in a study of CD8 T cells in ankylosing spondylitis. Study-level findings and limits: A subset of motif variants has previously been described in the synovial fluid and blood of reactive arthritis. Relatively scarce in peripheral blood, disease-linked clones were CD8+. Apparently characteristic of ankylosing spondylitis blood was a TCR beta motif (roughly eight highly homologous variants).

Trimming shortened V by 1 base and J by 3 bases, and 14 bases separated the two germline ends. CDR1 and CDR2 from the germline V gene are SGHRS and YFSETQ. The CDR3 sequence is 15 residues long. TCRdb re-called the 5' RACE reads through MiXCR, storing one row per CDR3 protein. The data contain over 450,000 distinct CDR3 sequences, roughly 13% of them singletons. Many counts were recorded for this clonotype. Its antigen is currently unknown. The clonotype was recovered from a male donor with ankylosing spondylitis. The sample comprised blood, either unsorted or a sorted T cell fraction (not recorded which). This rearrangement joins TRBV5-1 to TRBJ2-7; D is tentatively TRBD1 or TRBD2 (5 bases each). The CDR3 DNA follows: TGCGCCAGCAGCTTGAACGTGGGACCAAACTACGAGCAGTACTTC. This gives the protein CASSLNVGPNYEQYF.